These 13 T cell receptor beta chains were sequenced from one sample in a study of response to subunit inactivated influenza vaccine. TCRdb fed the RT-PCR reads into MiXCR, producing one record per CDR3 protein. Here the sample spans about 650,000 distinct CDR3 sequences, 13% to 15% being singletons. Sample: PBMCs from blood, taken around 14 days before vaccination. These receptor sequences come from a man aged 50 or older who received an inactivated influenza vaccine.

This clonotype turned up a few times. The V and J genes are TRBV29-1 and TRBJ1-5; 9 bases are shared with TRBD1. There are 13 residues in the CDR3. Per the germline V gene, CDR1 is SQVTM and CDR2 is ANQGSEA. V trimming: 7 bases; J trimming: 4 bases; junction bases outside the gene matches: 5. CDR3 nucleotide sequence: TGCAGCGCAGGACAGGGGACAAATCAGCCCCAGCATTTT. Its protein product is CSAGQGTNQPQHF.

This chain uses TRBV4-3 with TRBJ2-3; 12 bases align to TRBD1. CDR3 length: 16 residues. From germline, CDR1 is LGHNA and CDR2 YSLEER. Trimming removed 2 bases from V and 4 bases from J; junction bases left unmatched: 4. Here the CDR3 reads CASSQWGQGAADTQYF. In nucleotides, the CDR3 is TGCGCCAGCAGCCAATGGGGACAGGGGGCAGCAGATACGCAGTATTTT.

This sequence joins TRBV2 and TRBJ1-1; D remains ambiguous. Germline CDR1 and CDR2: SNHLY and FYNNEI. Deletions cut 3 bases from V and 3 bases from J, with 8 bases between. CDR3 length: 13 amino acids. CDR3 coding DNA: TGTGCCAGCAGTGAGGGGTTTCACACTGAAGCTTTCTTT. Its protein is CASSEGFHTEAFF. Supplemented by reference TRBV2 and TRBJ1-1, the full variable domain reads EPEVTQTPSHQVTQMGQEVILRCVPISNHLYFYWYRQILGQKVEFLVSFYNNEISEKSEIFDDQFSVERPDGSNFTLKIRSTKLEDSAMYFCASSEGFHTEAFFGQGTRLTVV.

This clonotype was found many times. V gene TRBV28 combines with J gene TRBJ2-5, with 11 positions matching TRBD2. V dropped 2 bases and J dropped 5; count of bases not matched to a gene: 4. Per germline, CDR1 MDHEN and CDR2 SYDVKM. The CDR3 consists of 15 residues. As DNA, the CDR3 is TGTGCCAGCAGTTTACTTAGCGGGGGGGGGGAGACCCAGTACTTC. It yields the protein CASSLLSGGGETQYF.

The CDR3 is CARRPQGRTDTQYF. The CDR3 nucleotides are TGCGCCAGACGACCACAGGGGCGCACAGATACGCAGTATTTT. This rearrangement joins TRBV23-1 to TRBJ2-3, with 7 bases that match TRBD1. TRBV23-1 has ORF status, its function being uncertain. Germline trimming cut 9 bases from V and 1 base from J; bases unmatched to any gene: 7. The CDR3 runs to 14 residues.

V usage is TRBV7-8 and J usage is TRBJ2-3; either TRBD1 or TRBD2 may supply D (6 bases each). V was cut by 5 bases and J by 0 bases, with 18 bases left in between. Germline assignment: CDR1 SGHVS and CDR2 FQNEAQ. The CDR3 runs 17 residues. This CDR3 reads CASSPRLGGMSTDTQYF. The CDR3 DNA reads as TGTGCCAGCAGCCCTAGACTAGGGGGAATGAGCACAGATACGCAGTATTTT.

A few counts support this clonotype. The chain employs TRBV4-1 and TRBJ2-7, with TRBD1 identical over 10 bases. Trimming removed 3 bases from V and 5 bases from J; junction bases left unmatched: 7. The CDR3 has 15 residues. In germline, CDR1 is MGHRA, CDR2 YSYEKL. The CDR3 coding sequence is TGCGCCAGCAGCCATCTGGGGACAGGGGATCACGAGCAGTACTTC. Its translation: CASSHLGTGDHEQYF.

This clonotype came up a few times. The chain joins TRBV6-5 to TRBJ1-5, with D tentatively TRBD1 (5 bases). The CDR3 runs 15 residues. Germline-derived CDR1 and CDR2 are MNHEY and SVGAGI. Trimming took 4 bases from V and 4 from J, leaving 14 bases between them. CDR3 nucleotide sequence: TGTGCCAGCAGTTCAGCCGGGGCCTTTAATCAGCCCCAGCATTTT. Residues: CASSSAGAFNQPQHF.

V is TRBV4-1 and J is TRBJ2-1; TRBD2 matches 10 bases. Germline assignment: CDR1 MGHRA and CDR2 YSYEKL. The CDR3 is made up of 18 amino acids. V shed 8 bases and J 7 bases; nucleotides not matched to a gene: 20. CDR3 region: CASAVAATGTSVINEQFF. Written as DNA, the CDR3 is TGCGCCAGCGCCGTGGCTGCGACCGGGACTAGCGTTATAAATGAGCAGTTCTTC.

This clonotype was observed many times. This chain joins TRBV6-2 or TRBV6-3 and TRBJ2-1, with TRBD2 matching 7 bases. The CDR3 is 22 amino acids. J gave up 9 bases and V 8 bases, and 37 bases lay outside the gene matches. Looked up from germline, CDR1 is MNHEY and CDR2 is SVGEGT. The CDR3 DNA follows: TGTGCCAGCTCTAGACTAGGTACAGATCGAATGTTTCTAGCGGCCCGCGGCGGTGAGCAGTTCTTC. The encoded protein is CASSRLGTDRMFLAARGGEQFF.

The rearrangement links TRBV6-2 or TRBV6-3 to TRBJ2-7; D may correspond to TRBD1 or TRBD2 (7 bases each). V was cut by 4 bases and J by 2 bases, with 18 bases left in between. CDR3 length: 16 amino acids. Germline V gene sequence: CDR1 MNHEY, CDR2 SVGEGT. CDR3 loop: CASSSPAAGGAYEQYF. The CDR3 DNA follows: TGTGCCAGCAGTTCCCCGGCGGCAGGGGGGGCCTACGAGCAGTACTTC.

The rearrangement joins TRBV6-1 to TRBJ2-3; D gene uncertain. The V gene lost 5 bases and the J gene lost 2 bases, with 11 bases spanning the gap. The germline gives CDR1 MNHNS, CDR2 SASEGT. The CDR3 is 14 amino acids. CDR3: CASSQRAATDTQYF. CDR3 nucleotides: TGTGCCAGCAGTCAACGGGCCGCCACAGATACGCAGTATTTT.

The rearrangement links TRBV19 to TRBJ2-1, with 7 nucleotides matching TRBD2. This CDR3 has 14 residues. The germline V gene encodes CDR1 LNHDA and CDR2 SQIVND (reference sequence). V lost 1 base to trimming and J lost 8 bases; unmatched junction nucleotides: 5. The CDR3 here is CASSIVTSIHEQFF. CDR3 nucleotides: TGTGCCAGTAGTATAGTGACTAGCATCCATGAGCAGTTCTTC.